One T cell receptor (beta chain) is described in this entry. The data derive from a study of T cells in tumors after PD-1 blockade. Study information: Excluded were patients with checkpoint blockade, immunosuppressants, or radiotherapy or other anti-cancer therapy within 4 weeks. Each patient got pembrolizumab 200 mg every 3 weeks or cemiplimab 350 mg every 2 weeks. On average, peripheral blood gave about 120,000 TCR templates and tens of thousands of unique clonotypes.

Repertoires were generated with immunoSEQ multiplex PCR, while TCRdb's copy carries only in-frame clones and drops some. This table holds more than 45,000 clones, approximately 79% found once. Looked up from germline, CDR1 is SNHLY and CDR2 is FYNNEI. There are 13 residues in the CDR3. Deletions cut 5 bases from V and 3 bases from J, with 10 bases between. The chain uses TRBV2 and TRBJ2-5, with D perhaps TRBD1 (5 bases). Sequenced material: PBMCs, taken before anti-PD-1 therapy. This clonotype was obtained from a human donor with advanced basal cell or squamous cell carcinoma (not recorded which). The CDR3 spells CASSNSQEETQYF. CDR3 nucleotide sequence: TGTGCCAGCAGTAATTCACAGGAAGAGACCCAGTACTTC.